Listed below are T cell receptor beta chains from one sample, sequenced in a study of shared clonotypes between healthy human individuals. This table comes from immunoSEQ multiplex PCR, and its TCRdb copy is limited to in-frame clones, with some not included. The sample holds about 1 million clones; about 80% are singletons and the top ten take approximately 1.5%. The source material was memory CD4+ T cells sorted from blood. The receptors originated from a man aged 18-30 years in good health. Both conserved end residues are part of each CDR3. Each record gives: J gene, V gene, CDR3 protein.

j_gene: TRBJ2-7; v_gene: TRBV10-1; CDR3aa: CASSPARGQGPNEQYF
j_gene: TRBJ1-2; v_gene: TRBV19; CDR3aa: CASSSGQGPSLMGYTF
j_gene: TRBJ2-1; v_gene: TRBV5-4; CDR3aa: CASSLVAGVGEQFF
j_gene: TRBJ2-5; v_gene: TRBV5-1; CDR3aa: CASSLSPGFQETQYF
j_gene: TRBJ1-1; v_gene: TRBV14; CDR3aa: CASSLTVGGMGEAFF
j_gene: TRBJ1-4; v_gene: TRBV5-6; CDR3aa: CASSSYRDEKLFF
j_gene: TRBJ1-4; v_gene: TRBV18; CDR3aa: CASSPGQGGEKLFF
j_gene: TRBJ1-5; v_gene: TRBV7-3; CDR3aa: CASICKGPNQPQHF
j_gene: TRBJ2-3; v_gene: TRBV28; CDR3aa: CAIRAGGHTDTQYF
j_gene: TRBJ2-5; v_gene: TRBV30; CDR3aa: CAWRAQGRETQYF
j_gene: TRBJ2-7; v_gene: TRBV18; CDR3aa: CASSPATGDEQYF
j_gene: TRBJ1-3; v_gene: TRBV19; CDR3aa: CASSQGLGLHSGNTIYF
j_gene: TRBJ2-2; v_gene: TRBV6-1; CDR3aa: CASSELANTGELFF
j_gene: TRBJ1-4; v_gene: TRBV11-2; CDR3aa: CASSSAGGTNEKLFF
j_gene: TRBJ1-5; v_gene: TRBV6-6; CDR3aa: CASSGIGHQPQHF
j_gene: TRBJ1-1; v_gene: TRBV15; CDR3aa: CATSRGTAMNTEAFF
j_gene: TRBJ2-3; v_gene: TRBV5-1; CDR3aa: CATSPGQGLSDTQYF
j_gene: TRBJ2-2; v_gene: TRBV5-1; CDR3aa: CASSTGTFTGELFF
j_gene: TRBJ2-2; v_gene: TRBV30; CDR3aa: CAWSVLRASGELFF
j_gene: TRBJ1-1; v_gene: TRBV5-4; CDR3aa: CASSPGALAGLKEAFF
j_gene: TRBJ1-1; v_gene: TRBV5-6; CDR3aa: CASSLRGQDIMNTEAFF
j_gene: TRBJ2-3; v_gene: TRBV28; CDR3aa: CASSLAGTGQGAKDTQYF
j_gene: TRBJ1-6; v_gene: TRBV5-5; CDR3aa: CASSTTGNSPLHF
j_gene: TRBJ2-1; v_gene: TRBV6-1; CDR3aa: CASSDPGREQFF
j_gene: TRBJ2-2; v_gene: TRBV5-1; CDR3aa: CASSQEPGGEELFF
j_gene: TRBJ1-1; v_gene: TRBV6-5; CDR3aa: CASRITDRKNTEAFF
j_gene: TRBJ2-7; v_gene: TRBV11-2; CDR3aa: CASSLSSGNYEQYF
j_gene: TRBJ2-1; v_gene: TRBV7-9; CDR3aa: CASSLDAGGYLGEQFF
j_gene: TRBJ1-4; v_gene: TRBV4-3; CDR3aa: CASSQGRAITNEKLFF
j_gene: TRBJ2-5; v_gene: TRBV2; CDR3aa: CASSSGGETQYF
j_gene: TRBJ1-1; v_gene: TRBV18; CDR3aa: CASSPERHTFGTEAFF
j_gene: TRBJ1-2; v_gene: TRBV7-2; CDR3aa: CASSLNAGGGYTF